The present T cell receptor (beta chain) was sequenced within a study of PD-L1 blockade in urothelial cancer. Study at large: Specimens of blood held a median count of 141,255 T cells.

The method was immunoSEQ multiplex PCR; TCRdb's version includes in-frame clones alone and lacks a portion of them. The sample consists of 130,000 or so clones, around 85% of them appearing once. The time point is: pretreatment peripheral blood. This clone came up once. The sequence came from a man aged 50 to 60 with urothelial cancer. Sequencing was performed on PBMCs, taken around atezolizumab (anti-PD-L1) treatment.

The CDR3 loop is CASTGDRGNYNEQFF. DNA of the CDR3: TGTGCCAGCACGGGGGACAGGGGGAACTACAATGAGCAGTTCTTC. The chain links TRBV2 to TRBJ2-1, with 11 bases fitting TRBD1. The germline V gene has CDR1 SNHLY and CDR2 FYNNEI. The CDR3 is made up of 15 amino acids. V was pared by 7 bases and J by 3 bases, with 5 bases of the junction left unmatched.